The source of this TCR beta chain is a study of blood T cell repertoires in COVID-19. For the study at large: There were acute and convalescent COVID-19 samples, and they came from the United States, Italy and Spain.

The protocol was immunoSEQ multiplex PCR, while the TCRdb copy is restricted to in-frame clones and leaves out a portion. The sample shows a few hundred thousand clones, 90% of them seen only once. The germline V and J ends were trimmed by 4 bases and 5 bases, with 8 bases remaining between them. The CDR3 extends over 11 amino acids. Germline V gives CDR1 DFQATT, CDR2 SNEGSKA (reference sequence). This chain links TRBV20-1 with TRBJ1-2; D gene ambiguous. The sample consisted of peripheral blood. The clonotype was recovered from a young woman with COVID-19, enrolled during active disease. The CDR3 DNA follows: TGCAGTGCTACGAGCGGGTATGGCTACACCTTC. Protein sequence: CSATSGYGYTF.